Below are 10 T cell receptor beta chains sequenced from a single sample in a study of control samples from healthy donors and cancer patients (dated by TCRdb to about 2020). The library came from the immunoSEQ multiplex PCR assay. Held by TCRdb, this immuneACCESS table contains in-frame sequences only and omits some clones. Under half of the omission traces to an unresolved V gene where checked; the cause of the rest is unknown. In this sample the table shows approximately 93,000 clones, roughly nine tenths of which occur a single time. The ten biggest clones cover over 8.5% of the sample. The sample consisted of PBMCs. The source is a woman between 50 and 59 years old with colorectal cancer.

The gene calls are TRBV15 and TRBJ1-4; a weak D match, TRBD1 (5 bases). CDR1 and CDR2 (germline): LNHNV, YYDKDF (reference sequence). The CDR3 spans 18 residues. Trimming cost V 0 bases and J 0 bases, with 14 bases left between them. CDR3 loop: CATSRDWFGAATNEKLFF. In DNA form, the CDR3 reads TGTGCCACCAGCAGAGATTGGTTCGGGGCCGCAACTAATGAAAAACTGTTTTTT.

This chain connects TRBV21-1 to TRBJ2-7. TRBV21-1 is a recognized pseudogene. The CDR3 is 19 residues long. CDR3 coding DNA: TGTGCCAGCAGCAAAGATGTCCCGGAGGGGGCGGGGGTGACCTACGAGCAGTACGTC. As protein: CASSKDVPEGAGVTYEQYV.

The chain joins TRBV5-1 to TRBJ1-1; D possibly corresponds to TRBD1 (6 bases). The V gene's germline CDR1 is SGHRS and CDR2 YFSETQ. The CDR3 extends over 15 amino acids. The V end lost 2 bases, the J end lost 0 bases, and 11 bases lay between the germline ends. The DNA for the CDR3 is TGCGCCAGCAGCTTTGGACAGCCCATGAACACTGAAGCTTTCTTT. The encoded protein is CASSFGQPMNTEAFF.

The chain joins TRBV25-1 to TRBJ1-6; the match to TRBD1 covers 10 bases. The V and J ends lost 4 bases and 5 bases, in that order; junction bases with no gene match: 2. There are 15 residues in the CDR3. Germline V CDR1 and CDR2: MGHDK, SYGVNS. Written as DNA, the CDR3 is TGTGCCAGCAGTGGGGGGACAGGGGATAATTCACCCCTCCACTTT. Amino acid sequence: CASSGGTGDNSPLHF.

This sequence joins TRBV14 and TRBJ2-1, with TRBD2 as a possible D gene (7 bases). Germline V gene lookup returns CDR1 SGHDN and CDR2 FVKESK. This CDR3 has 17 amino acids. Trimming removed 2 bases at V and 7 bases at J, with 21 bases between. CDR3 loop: CASSQWGRGGRSNEQFF. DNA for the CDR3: TGTGCCAGCAGCCAATGGGGTAGGGGGGGCCGCAGTAATGAGCAGTTCTTC.

CDR3 coding DNA: TGTGCCAGTCATGGGACAGAGGCGTCGAATGAGCAGTTCTTC. It yields the protein CASHGTEASNEQFF. The genes are TRBV19 and TRBJ2-1; 7 positions match TRBD1. Germline CDR1 and CDR2: LNHDA and SQIVND (reference sequence). V shed 8 bases, J shed 7 bases, and the junction held 11 bases outside the gene matches. This CDR3 is built from 14 residues.

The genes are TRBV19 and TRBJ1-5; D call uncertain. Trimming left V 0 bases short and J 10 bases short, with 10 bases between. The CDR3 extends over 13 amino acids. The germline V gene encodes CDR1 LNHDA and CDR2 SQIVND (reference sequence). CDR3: CASSIDSEDPQHF. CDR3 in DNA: TGTGCCAGTAGTATAGATTCTGAGGATCCCCAGCATTTT.

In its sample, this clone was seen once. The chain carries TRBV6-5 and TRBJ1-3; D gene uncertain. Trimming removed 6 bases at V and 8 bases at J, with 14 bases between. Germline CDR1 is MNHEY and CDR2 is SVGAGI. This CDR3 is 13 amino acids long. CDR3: CASRDVDGHTIYF. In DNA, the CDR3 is TGTGCCAGCAGGGATGTTGACGGACACACCATATATTTT.

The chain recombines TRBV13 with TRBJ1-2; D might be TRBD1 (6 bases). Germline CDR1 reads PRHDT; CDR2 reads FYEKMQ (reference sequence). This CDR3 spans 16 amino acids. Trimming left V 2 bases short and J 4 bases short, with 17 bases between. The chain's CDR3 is CASSLRGRGPRYGYTF. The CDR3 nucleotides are TGTGCCAGCAGCTTACGGGGCAGGGGCCCACGCTATGGCTACACCTTC. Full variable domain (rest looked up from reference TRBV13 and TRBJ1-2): AAGVIQSPRHLIKEKRETATLKCYPIPRHDTVYWYQQGPGQDPQFLISFYEKMQSDKGSIPDRFSAQQFSDYHSELNMSSLELGDSALYFCASSLRGRGPRYGYTFGSGTRLTVV.

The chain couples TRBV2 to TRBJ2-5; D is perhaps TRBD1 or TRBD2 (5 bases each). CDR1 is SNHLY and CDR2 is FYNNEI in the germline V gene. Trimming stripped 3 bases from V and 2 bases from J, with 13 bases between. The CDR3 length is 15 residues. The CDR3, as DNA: TGTGCCAGCAGTGACGGGACCCCCAGTCAAGAGACCCAGTACTTC. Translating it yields CASSDGTPSQETQYF.